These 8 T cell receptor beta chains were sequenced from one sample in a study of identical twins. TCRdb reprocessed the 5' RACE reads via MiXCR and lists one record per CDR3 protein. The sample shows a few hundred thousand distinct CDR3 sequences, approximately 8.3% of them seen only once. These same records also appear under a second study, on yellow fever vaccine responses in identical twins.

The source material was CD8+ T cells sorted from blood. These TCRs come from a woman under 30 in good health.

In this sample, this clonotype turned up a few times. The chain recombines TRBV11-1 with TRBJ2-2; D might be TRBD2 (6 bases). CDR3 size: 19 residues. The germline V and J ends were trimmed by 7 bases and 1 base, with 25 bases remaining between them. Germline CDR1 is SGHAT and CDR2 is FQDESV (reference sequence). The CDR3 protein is CASTLGAGSGRENTGELFF. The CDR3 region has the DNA TGTGCCAGCACCTTGGGAGCGGGTTCCGGAAGGGAGAACACCGGGGAGCTGTTTTTT.

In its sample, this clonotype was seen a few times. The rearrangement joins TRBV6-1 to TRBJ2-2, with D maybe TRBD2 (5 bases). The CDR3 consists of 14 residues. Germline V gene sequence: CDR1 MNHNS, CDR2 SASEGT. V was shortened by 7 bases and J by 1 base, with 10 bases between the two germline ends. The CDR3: CASTVGENTGELFF. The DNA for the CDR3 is TGTGCCAGCACTGTCGGGGAGAACACCGGGGAGCTGTTTTTT.

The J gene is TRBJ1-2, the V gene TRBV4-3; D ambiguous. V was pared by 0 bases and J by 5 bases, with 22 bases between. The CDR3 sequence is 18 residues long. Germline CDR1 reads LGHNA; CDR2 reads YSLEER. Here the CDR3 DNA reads TGCGCCAGCAGCCAAGATCATACCCTCGGTTTAGGGCTGTATGGCTACACCTTC. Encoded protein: CASSQDHTLGLGLYGYTF.

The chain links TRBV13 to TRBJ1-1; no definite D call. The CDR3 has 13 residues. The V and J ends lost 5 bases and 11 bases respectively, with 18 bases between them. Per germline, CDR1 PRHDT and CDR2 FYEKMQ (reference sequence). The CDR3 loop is CASSPTRALEAFF. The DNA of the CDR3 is TGTGCCAGCAGCCCTACTAGGGCCCTGGAGGCTTTCTTT.

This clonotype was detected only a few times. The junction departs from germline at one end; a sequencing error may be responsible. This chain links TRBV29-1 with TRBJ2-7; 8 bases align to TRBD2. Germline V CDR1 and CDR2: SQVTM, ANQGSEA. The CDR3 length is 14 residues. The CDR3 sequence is CSAQGGGLSYEQYF. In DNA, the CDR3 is TGCAGCGCCCAGGGCGGGGGGCTCTCCTATGAGCAGTACTTC.

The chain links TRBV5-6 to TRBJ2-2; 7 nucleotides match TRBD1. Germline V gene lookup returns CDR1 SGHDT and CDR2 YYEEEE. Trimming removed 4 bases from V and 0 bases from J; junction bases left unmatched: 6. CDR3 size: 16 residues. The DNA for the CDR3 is TGTGCCAGCAGCATACTAGGGGGCTCGAACACCGGGGAGCTGTTTTTT. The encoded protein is CASSILGGSNTGELFF.

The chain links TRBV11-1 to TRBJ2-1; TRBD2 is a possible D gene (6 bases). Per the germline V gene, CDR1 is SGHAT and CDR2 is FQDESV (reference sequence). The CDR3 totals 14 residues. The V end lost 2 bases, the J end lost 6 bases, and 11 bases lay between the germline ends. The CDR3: CASSLSWTINEQFF. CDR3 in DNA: TGTGCCAGCAGCTTATCCTGGACTATCAATGAGCAGTTCTTC. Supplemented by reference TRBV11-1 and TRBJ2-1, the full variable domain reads EAEVAQSPRYKITEKSQAVAFWCDPISGHATLYWYRQILGQGPELLVQFQDESVVDDSQLPKDRFSAERLKGVDSTLKIQPAELGDSAMYLCASSLSWTINEQFFGPGTRLTVL.

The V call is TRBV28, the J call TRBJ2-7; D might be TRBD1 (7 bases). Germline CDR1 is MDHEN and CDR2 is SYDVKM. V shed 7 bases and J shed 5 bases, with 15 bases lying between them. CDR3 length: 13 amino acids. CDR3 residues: CASMESGGNEQYF. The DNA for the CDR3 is TGTGCCAGCATGGAGTCAGGGGGGAACGAGCAGTACTTC.